This is a list of T cell receptor beta chains from one sample in a study of blood T cell repertoires in COVID-19. Data came from immunoSEQ multiplex PCR; TCRdb stores just in-frame clones and leaves some out. Of roughly 250,000 clones detected, approximately 85% appear once; the ten largest clones hold 0.75% to 0.95%. The source material was peripheral blood. Receptors originate from a human donor with COVID-19, enrolled during active disease. The donor label of this sample is uncertain. The CDR3 runs from the conserved cysteine through the conserved F or W. Each record gives: clone size, D gene, J gene, V gene, CDR3 protein, CDR3 DNA. A D gene is named only where the DNA matches it firmly. The size entry is marked missing in some rows and otherwise reads once, few, many or a size class.

. TRBD1 TRBJ1-1 TRBV10-3 CAISEYRQGDTEAFF TGTGCCATCAGTGAGTACCGACAGGGTGACACTGAAGCTTTCTTT
. TRBD2 TRBJ2-7 TRBV27 CASSLFVGLAGYEQYF TGTGCCAGCAGCCTCTTTGTGGGACTAGCGGGGTACGAGCAGTACTTC
. . TRBJ2-7 TRBV28 CASSVLNYEQYF TGTGCCAGCTCGGTTCTTAACTACGAGCAGTACTTC
. TRBD2 TRBJ2-1 TRBV10-3 CAISEPVSSGSGSFNEQFF TGTGCCATCAGTGAGCCCGTTTCTTCAGGTAGCGGGAGCTTCAATGAGCAGTTCTTC
. TRBD2 TRBJ2-7 TRBV28 CASSLGLAGGSEYEQYF TGTGCCAGCAGCCTCGGACTAGCGGGAGGCTCAGAGTACGAGCAGTACTTC
. TRBD1 TRBJ2-7 TRBV6-6 CASNRDRERDEQYF TGTGCCAGCAATCGGGACAGGGAAAGGGACGAGCAGTACTTC
. TRBD2 TRBJ2-7 TRBV6-5 CATRTSATYEQYF TGTGCCACTCGGACTAGCGCCACCTACGAGCAGTACTTC
. TRBD1 TRBJ1-4 TRBV28 CASKDRANEKLFF TGTGCCAGCAAGGACAGGGCAAATGAAAAACTGTTTTTT
. TRBD1 TRBJ2-7 TRBV6-5 CASSGQAGGYEQYF TGTGCCAGCAGCGGGCAAGCAGGGGGCTACGAGCAGTACTTC
. . TRBJ2-1 TRBV6-2/TRBV6-3 CASSLDIYNEQFF TGTGCCAGCAGTTTAGACATCTACAATGAGCAGTTCTTC
. TRBD2 TRBJ2-3 TRBV18 CASSPTSGGATDTQYF TGTGCCAGCTCACCGACTAGCGGGGGTGCCACAGATACGCAGTATTTT
. TRBD2 TRBJ2-7 TRBV19 CASSIRGSPGLAGAGSYEQYF TGTGCCAGTAGTATTCGTGGCTCACCGGGACTAGCGGGAGCAGGGTCCTACGAGCAGTACTTC
. . TRBJ1-1 TRBV6-5 CASSSGQNTEAFF TGTGCCAGCAGTTCAGGACAGAACACTGAAGCTTTCTTT
. TRBD1 TRBJ1-4 TRBV3-1/TRBV3-2 CASSHWDSRDEKLFF TGTGCCAGCAGCCACTGGGACAGCCGAGACGAAAAACTGTTTTTT
. TRBD1 TRBJ2-5 TRBV5-1 CASSSGGNRGQETQYF TGCGCCAGCAGCTCAGGAGGCAACAGGGGCCAAGAGACCCAGTACTTC
. TRBD1 TRBJ1-6 TRBV19 CASSIRTGTNSPLHF TGTGCCAGTAGTATCCGGACAGGGACAAATTCACCCCTCCACTTT
. . TRBJ1-4 TRBV11-2 CASSLRRLTNEKLFF TGTGCCAGCAGCTTACGGCGACTTACCAATGAAAAACTGTTTTTT
. TRBD1 TRBJ1-3 TRBV7-8 CASSLGQGGNTIYF TGTGCCAGCAGCTTAGGACAGGGGGGAAACACCATATATTTT
. . TRBJ1-1 TRBV7-5 CARSSRTGGTEAFF TGTGCCAGAAGCTCGCGGACAGGGGGCACTGAAGCTTTCTTT
. TRBD1 TRBJ2-7 TRBV19 CASSTGQDYEQYF TGTGCCAGTAGCACCGGACAGGACTACGAGCAGTACTTC
. . TRBJ1-6 TRBV28 CASSWSGSDSPLHF TGTGCCAGCAGTTGGTCGGGGAGCGATTCACCCCTCCACTTT
. . TRBJ1-1 TRBV5-1 CASSSDSNTEAFF TGCGCCAGCAGCTCCGACAGTAACACTGAAGCTTTCTTT
. . TRBJ2-5 TRBV7-3 CASSSGFKGETQYF TGTGCCAGCAGCTCGGGGTTCAAGGGAGAGACCCAGTACTTC
. TRBD2 TRBJ2-1 TRBV10-2 CATRTSGIGEQFF TGCGCCACCCGGACTAGCGGGATAGGGGAGCAGTTCTTC
. . TRBJ1-2 TRBV7-8 CASTPTGGDYGYTF TGTGCCAGCACCCCCACGGGAGGGGACTATGGCTACACCTTC
. . TRBJ1-2 TRBV11-2 CASSLAATEIYGYTF TGTGCCAGCAGCTTAGCCGCGACAGAGATCTATGGCTACACCTTC
. TRBD2 TRBJ2-3 TRBV14 CASSRSGGLGDTQYF TGTGCCAGCAGCCGTAGCGGGGGATTAGGTGATACGCAGTATTTT
. . TRBJ1-1 TRBV9 CASSVAGGHEAFF TGTGCCAGCAGCGTAGCGGGGGGACATGAAGCTTTCTTT
. . TRBJ1-5 TRBV6-6 CASTKPQGNQPQHF TGTGCCAGCACTAAACCCCAGGGGAATCAGCCCCAGCATTTT
. . TRBJ2-1 TRBV24-1 CATSDFGRTYNEQFF TGTGCCACCAGTGATTTTGGCAGAACCTACAATGAGCAGTTCTTC
. . TRBJ2-5 TRBV29-1 CSVEVQKETQYF TGCAGCGTTGAGGTACAGAAAGAGACCCAGTACTTC
few . TRBJ1-1 TRBV9 CASSEGAGAFSYAFF TGTGCCAGCAGCGAGGGTGCGGGGGCGTTTAGTTATGCTTTCTTT
. TRBD1 TRBJ2-1 TRBV11-3 CASSSGTGGSYNEQFF TGTGCCAGCAGCTCCGGGACAGGGGGCTCCTACAATGAGCAGTTCTTC
. . TRBJ1-6 TRBV27 CASHPQGRVGRSPLHF TGTGCCAGCCATCCACAGGGTAGGGTGGGCCGTTCACCCCTCCACTTT
. TRBD1 TRBJ1-2 TRBV5-8 CASSFLPGGTSGYTF TGTGCCAGCAGCTTCCTTCCAGGGGGTACGAGTGGCTACACCTTC
. TRBD1 TRBJ1-1 TRBV30 CASSRDRVTEAFF TGTGCCAGCTCTCGGGACAGGGTCACTGAAGCTTTCTTT
. TRBD2 TRBJ2-1 TRBV7-2 CASSLASGVHNEQFF TGTGCCAGCAGCTTAGCGAGCGGGGTACACAATGAGCAGTTCTTC
. TRBD2 TRBJ2-5 TRBV3-1/TRBV3-2 CASSRTSGPGETQYF TGTGCCAGCAGCCGTACTAGCGGTCCAGGGGAGACCCAGTACTTC
. TRBD2 TRBJ2-1 TRBV20-1 CSASPLAGAVSYNEQFF TGCAGTGCTAGTCCCCTAGCGGGAGCAGTCTCCTACAATGAGCAGTTCTTC
. TRBD2 TRBJ2-3 TRBV19 CASSTSGSRTDTQYF TGTGCCAGTAGTACTAGCGGGAGTCGCACAGATACGCAGTATTTT
. TRBD2 TRBJ2-2 TRBV7-9 CASSTGLALNTGELFF TGTGCCAGCAGCACGGGACTAGCGCTTAACACCGGGGAGCTGTTTTTT
. . TRBJ2-3 TRBV6-1 CASSEFPRGSLTDTQYF TGTGCCAGCAGTGAATTTCCCCGAGGTTCCCTCACAGATACGCAGTATTTT
. TRBD1 TRBJ1-1 TRBV12-3/TRBV12-4 CASSWTGLAEAFF TGTGCCAGCAGTTGGACAGGACTTGCTGAAGCTTTCTTT
. . TRBJ2-5 TRBV28 CASSSRGQPSQETQYF TGTGCCAGCAGTTCCCGTGGGCAGCCCTCGCAAGAGACCCAGTACTTC
. . TRBJ2-7 TRBV11-3 CASSSGEQGPTYEQYF TGTGCCAGCAGCTCGGGGGAACAGGGGCCTACCTACGAGCAGTACTTC
few TRBD1 TRBJ2-5 TRBV18 CASSPPTGGRETQYF TGTGCCAGCTCACCACCAACAGGGGGCCGGGAGACCCAGTACTTC
few . TRBJ2-2 TRBV19 CASSRDSNTGELFF TGTGCCAGTAGCAGGGATTCGAACACCGGGGAGCTGTTTTTT
few TRBD2 TRBJ2-2 TRBV10-3 CAIGGLAGIGELFF TGTGCCATCGGGGGACTAGCGGGAATCGGGGAGCTGTTTTTT
. . TRBJ1-2 TRBV15 CATSREKTAGGYTF TGTGCCACCAGCAGAGAAAAGACAGCTGGGGGCTACACCTTC
. . TRBJ1-2 TRBV11-2 CASSFGGIPSF TGTGCCAGCAGTTTTGGAGGGATTCCCTCGTTC
. TRBD2 TRBJ2-1 TRBV19 CASTPSGGYNEQFF TGTGCCAGTACTCCTAGCGGGGGGTACAATGAGCAGTTCTTC